Shown below are 32 T cell receptor beta chains from a single sample sequenced in a study of blood T cell repertoires in COVID-19. Generated by immunoSEQ multiplex PCR, the TCRdb table keeps only in-frame clones and is missing some. Of approximately 280,000 clones in the sample, about 82% were seen once. The sequencing input was peripheral blood. All receptors come from a man aged 45-65 years with active or convalescent COVID-19.

The rearrangement links TRBV7-2 to TRBJ2-1, with D possibly being TRBD1 (6 bases). The CDR3 contains 13 residues. Between the trimmed V and J ends, which lost 8 bases and 6 bases, there was a span of 14 bases. The germline V gene encodes CDR1 SGHTA and CDR2 FQGNSA. In DNA form, the CDR3 reads TGTGCCAGCCGGGTAGCAGGGGTCAATGAGCAGTTCTTC. Protein: CASRVAGVNEQFF.

The chain combines TRBV6-2 or TRBV6-3 with TRBJ2-7; D is possibly TRBD2 (5 bases). CDR3 length: 16 amino acids. Germline V gives CDR1 MNHEY, CDR2 SVGEGT. Trimming stripped 0 bases from V and 0 bases from J, with 12 bases between. In DNA form, the CDR3 reads TGTGCCAGCAGTTACTCGATACAGCGGAGCTCCTACGAGCAGTACTTC. Protein product: CASSYSIQRSSYEQYF.

In DNA, the CDR3 is TGTGCCAGCAGCCCAGCGGGAGGAGAGACCCAGTACTTC. This encodes CASSPAGGETQYF. V and J are TRBV28 and TRBJ2-5; 9 bases match TRBD2. CDR3 size: 13 residues. Germline loops: CDR1 MDHEN, CDR2 SYDVKM. Trimming took 6 bases from V and 4 from J; bases not matched to a gene: 3. The whole variable domain, filled in from reference TRBV28 and TRBJ2-5, reads DVKVTQSSRYLVKRTGEKVFLECVQDMDHENMFWYRQDPGLGLRLIYFSYDVKMKEKGDIPEGYSVSREKKERFSLILESASTNQTSMYLCASSPAGGETQYFGPGTRLLVL.

The V gene is TRBV11-2, the J gene TRBJ1-1; D gene unclear. The CDR3 has 13 amino acids. In germline, CDR1 is SGHAT, CDR2 FQNNGV. V was clipped by 5 bases and J by 2 bases, with 9 bases between them. CDR3 in amino acids: CASSPERNTEAFF. In DNA, the CDR3 is TGTGCCAGCAGCCCCGAGAGAAACACTGAAGCTTTCTTT.

This CDR3 is CAWESGRKAFF. As DNA, the CDR3 is TGTGCCTGGGAGAGCGGGCGTAAAGCTTTCTTT. The gene calls are TRBV30 and TRBJ1-1; no definite D call. The V end was cut by 5 bases, the J end by 9 bases, with 13 bases between. Germline lookup yields CDR1 GTSNPN and CDR2 SVGIG (reference sequence). The length of the CDR3 is 11 residues.

J is TRBJ2-7 and V is TRBV9, with D possibly TRBD2 on 5 matching bases. Trimming left V 1 base short and J 2 bases short, with 10 bases between. The length of the CDR3 is 14 residues. From germline, CDR1 is SGDLS and CDR2 YYNGEE. CDR3 loop: CASSVSTSPYEQYF. The CDR3 bases are TGTGCCAGCAGCGTAAGTACTAGTCCCTACGAGCAGTACTTC.

The chain links TRBV5-1 to TRBJ2-1; 7 positions agree with TRBD2. The V gene's germline CDR1 is SGHRS and CDR2 YFSETQ. The CDR3 covers 14 residues. Losses at the gene ends were 5 bases for V and 3 bases for J; bases not matched to a gene: 5. The DNA of the CDR3 is TGCGCCAGCAGGGCTAGCGGACGCTACAATGAGCAGTTCTTC. Its protein is CASRASGRYNEQFF.

The rearrangement links TRBV25-1 to TRBJ1-1; D not resolved. Trimming removed 4 bases from V and 8 bases from J, with 14 bases in between. The CDR3 sequence is 13 residues long. From germline, CDR1 is MGHDK and CDR2 SYGVNS. The CDR3 DNA sequence: TGTGCCAGCAGTGTAGGGAGGGTGGCAGAAGCTTTCTTT. Translating it yields CASSVGRVAEAFF.

The J gene is TRBJ2-5, the V gene TRBV3-1 (or the pseudogene TRBV3-2), with D unresolved. The CDR3 is made up of 15 amino acids. Per the germline V gene, CDR1 is LGHDT and CDR2 is YNNKEL (reference sequence). V lost 0 bases, J lost 0 bases, and 8 bases lay in between. This CDR3 is CASSQDPGYQETQYF. The CDR3 DNA follows: TGTGCCAGCAGCCAAGACCCCGGTTACCAAGAGACCCAGTACTTC.

The chain couples TRBV2 to TRBJ2-1, with a possible D match to TRBD2 (5 bases). CDR3 length: 14 amino acids. V gave up 7 bases and J gave up 4 bases, with 14 bases separating them. CDR1 is SNHLY and CDR2 is FYNNEI in the germline V gene. CDR3 in DNA: TGTGCCAGCAAGATCCTAGCCTCGTACAATGAGCAGTTCTTC. This codes for CASKILASYNEQFF.

The chain recombines TRBV7-8 with TRBJ1-2, with a possible D match to TRBD1 (5 bases). V lost 3 bases and J lost 1, with 9 bases in between. CDR1 is SGHVS, CDR2 FQNEAQ, per germline. The CDR3 totals 14 residues. CDR3 protein: CASSFGGDNYGYTF. CDR3 bases: TGTGCCAGCAGCTTCGGGGGGGATAACTATGGCTACACCTTC.

The gene calls are TRBV9 and TRBJ2-1; D might be TRBD2 (6 bases). Germline loops: CDR1 SGDLS, CDR2 YYNGEE. Trimming took off 10 bases at V and 1 base at J, with 18 bases between the two ends. The CDR3 has 15 amino acids. CDR3: CARKAGTTSYNEQFF. The CDR3, as DNA: TGTGCCCGAAAAGCGGGCACGACATCCTACAATGAGCAGTTCTTC.

This chain uses TRBV2 with TRBJ1-1; D remains ambiguous. The germline V and J ends were trimmed by 6 bases and 0 bases, with 11 bases remaining between them. The CDR3 spans 14 residues. Germline CDR1 and CDR2: SNHLY and FYNNEI. The CDR3 spells CASREQFMNTEAFF. The CDR3 DNA reads as TGTGCCAGCAGGGAACAGTTCATGAACACTGAAGCTTTCTTT.

V is TRBV6-5 and J is TRBJ2-1; no clear D gene. In germline, CDR1 is MNHEY, CDR2 SVGAGI. With 2 bases removed from V and 5 bases from J, the gap between germline ends came to 13 bases. The length of the CDR3 is 15 residues. The CDR3 reads CASSYRPRADNEQFF. CDR3 sequence (DNA): TGTGCCAGCAGTTACAGGCCCCGCGCGGACAATGAGCAGTTCTTC.

V usage is TRBV2 and J usage is TRBJ1-1, with 10 bases matching TRBD1. The ends lost 4 bases at V and 8 bases at J; junction bases unmatched: 7. Looked up from germline, CDR1 is SNHLY and CDR2 is FYNNEI. The CDR3 totals 14 residues. CDR3 in DNA: TGTGCCAGCAGTGTCTCACCGGGACAGGGGGAAGCTTTCTTT. It specifies CASSVSPGQGEAFF.

The V call is TRBV7-3, the J call TRBJ2-3, with a possible D match to TRBD1 (7 bases). V dropped 5 bases and J dropped 3 bases, with 12 bases sitting between them. This CDR3 comprises 14 residues. In germline, CDR1 is SGHTA, CDR2 FQGTGA. The CDR3: CASSPGGWTDTQYF. CDR3 bases: TGTGCCAGCAGCCCAGGGGGGTGGACAGATACGCAGTATTTT.

The CDR3 bases are TGTGCCAGCAGCTTAGGTTTAGGGGGCACCCAGCGGGGCTACACCTTC. This gives the protein CASSLGLGGTQRGYTF. The gene calls are TRBV7-2 and TRBJ1-2, with TRBD1 identical over 7 bases. This CDR3 has 16 residues. The trim removed 1 base at V and 8 bases at J, leaving 13 bases unmatched. Germline V gives CDR1 SGHTA, CDR2 FQGNSA.

This clone was detected only a few times. This same CDR3 is encoded by further DNA sequences in the sample. The chain employs TRBV3-1 (or the pseudogene TRBV3-2) and TRBJ1-1, with D maybe TRBD1 (6 bases). Germline lookup yields CDR1 LGHDT and CDR2 YNNKEL (reference sequence). The CDR3 extends over 13 amino acids. The germline V and J ends were trimmed by 1 base and 4 bases, with 7 bases remaining between them. The CDR3 reads CASSQVGGTEAFF. CDR3 nucleotides: TGTGCCAGCAGCCAAGTAGGGGGCACTGAAGCTTTCTTT.

CDR3 protein: CASSLDPGGASDTQYF. The DNA of the CDR3 is TGTGCCAGCAGCCTCGACCCAGGGGGCGCTTCTGATACGCAGTATTTT. V usage is TRBV27 and J usage is TRBJ2-3, with 8 bases that match TRBD1. Trimming at V came to 6 bases and at J to 6 bases, leaving 14 bases not matched to a gene. Germline CDR1 and CDR2: MNHEY and SMNVEV (reference sequence). The CDR3 is 16 residues long.

The gene calls are TRBV30 and TRBJ1-3; no clear D. The CDR3 runs 16 residues. The V and J ends lost 4 bases and 4 bases respectively, with 20 bases between them. Germline V gives CDR1 GTSNPN, CDR2 SVGIG (reference sequence). The CDR3 nucleotides read TGTGCCTGGACCGGCCCCATTGCAGGTAGAGGAAACACCATATATTTT. This gives the protein CAWTGPIAGRGNTIYF.

The chain carries TRBV15 and TRBJ2-5; 8 bases fit TRBD1. Germline assignment: CDR1 LNHNV and CDR2 YYDKDF (reference sequence). The CDR3 is made up of 16 amino acids. V trimming: 1 base; J trimming: 4 bases; junction bases outside the gene matches: 8. The CDR3 bases are TGTGCCACCAGCAGAGTTCAGACAGGGGTTGGAGAGACCCAGTACTTC. Its protein is CATSRVQTGVGETQYF.

Only a few counts were recorded for this clone. This chain uses TRBV29-1 with TRBJ2-1; D uncertain. V was pared by 4 bases and J by 1 base, with 8 bases between. Germline CDR1 SQVTM, CDR2 ANQGSEA. The length of the CDR3 is 13 residues. The CDR3 DNA reads as TGCAGCGTTGCAACCAGATCCTACAATGAGCAGTTCTTC. This translates into CSVATRSYNEQFF.

The chain joins TRBV5-8 to TRBJ2-3; D unresolved. The germline V and J ends were trimmed by 0 bases and 7 bases, with 6 bases remaining between them. The CDR3 spans 12 residues. Per the germline V gene, CDR1 is SGHTS and CDR2 is YDEGEE. For the CDR3, the DNA is TGTGCCAGCAGCTTGGGGCAAAATACGCAGTATTTT. Residues: CASSLGQNTQYF.

The chain employs TRBV11-2 and TRBJ2-3, with 7 bases identical to TRBD2. In germline, CDR1 is SGHAT, CDR2 FQNNGV. The CDR3 extends over 15 amino acids. V lost 1 base, J lost 0 bases, and 1 base stayed unmatched. The CDR3 nucleotides are TGTGCCAGCAGCTTAGGAGCGGGAAGCACAGATACGCAGTATTTT. Amino acid sequence: CASSLGAGSTDTQYF.

For this clone: The sample carries other DNA sequences with the same CDR3. The chain is built from TRBV7-9 and TRBJ1-2, with a weak D call TRBD1 (5 bases). V lost 5 bases and J lost 4, with 8 bases in between. There are 12 residues in the CDR3. The germline V gene has CDR1 SEHNR and CDR2 FQNEAQ (reference sequence). The CDR3 spells CASSRDSYGYTF. CDR3 coding DNA: TGTGCCAGCAGCCGCGACAGCTATGGCTACACCTTC.

The rearrangement uses TRBV6-6 and TRBJ2-7, with 8 nucleotides matching TRBD1. The CDR3 has 15 residues. Germline CDR1 MNHNY, CDR2 SVGAGI (reference sequence). V lost 2 bases, J lost 3 bases, and 6 bases stayed unmatched. The CDR3 protein is CASSYVGQGIYEQYF. In DNA form, the CDR3 reads TGTGCCAGCAGTTACGTAGGACAGGGAATCTACGAGCAGTACTTC.

In regard to this clone: Other nucleotide sequences from this sample produce the same CDR3. The chain has TRBV3-1 (or the pseudogene TRBV3-2) and TRBJ2-5, with D possibly TRBD2 on 6 matching bases. The V gene's germline CDR1 is LGHDT and CDR2 YNNKEL (reference sequence). The CDR3 sequence is 13 residues long. Trimming left V 6 bases short and J 5 bases short, with 13 bases between. Written as DNA, the CDR3 is TGTGCCAGCAGTCCCGCCAGCGGGGAGACCCAGTACTTC. As protein: CASSPASGETQYF.

This chain joins TRBV28 and TRBJ2-5, with a possible D match to TRBD2 (6 bases). This CDR3 has 14 residues. Germline V gene sequence: CDR1 MDHEN, CDR2 SYDVKM. Trimming cost V 1 base and J 9 bases, with 15 bases left between them. The CDR3 sequence: CASSLLTGDRAQYF. CDR3 DNA: TGTGCCAGCAGTTTATTGACGGGAGATCGCGCCCAGTACTTC.

This chain links TRBV5-6 with TRBJ2-5; weak D call: TRBD1 (5 bases). The germline V gene has CDR1 SGHDT and CDR2 YYEEEE. V lost 4 bases to trimming and J lost 5 bases, with 15 bases between them. The CDR3 runs 14 residues. CDR3 loop: CASSAPQVGETQYF. The DNA of the CDR3 is TGTGCCAGCAGCGCCCCACAGGTTGGGGAGACCCAGTACTTC.

The rearrangement joins TRBV5-6 to TRBJ2-5, with 12 positions matching TRBD2. The CDR3 has 16 amino acids. V trimming: 3 bases; J trimming: 0 bases; junction bases outside the gene matches: 3. Germline values: CDR1 SGHDT, CDR2 YYEEEE. CDR3 loop: CASSWGTSGYQETQYF. CDR3 bases: TGTGCCAGCAGCTGGGGGACTAGCGGGTACCAAGAGACCCAGTACTTC.

The chain has TRBV11-3 and TRBJ2-1, with a tentative D call TRBD1 (5 bases). CDR3 size: 13 residues. The germline gives CDR1 SGHNT, CDR2 YENEEA. Trimming cost V 5 bases and J 7 bases, with 12 bases left between them. CDR3 coding DNA: TGTGCCAGCAGCCCGTCACAGGAGAATGAGCAGTTCTTC. This sequence encodes CASSPSQENEQFF.

The CDR3 sequence: CASSSSPYSNQPQHF. As DNA, the CDR3 is TGTGCCAGCAGCTCGAGCCCTTATAGCAATCAGCCCCAGCATTTT. The chain has TRBV6-5 and TRBJ1-5, with D unclear. V lost 6 bases and J lost 0, with 12 bases in between. CDR1 is MNHEY and CDR2 is SVGAGI in the germline V gene. This CDR3 has 15 amino acids.